This TCR beta chain originates from a study of response to subunit inactivated influenza vaccine. TCRdb used MiXCR to reprocess the RT-PCR reads, holding one entry per CDR3 protein. The sample has around 600,000 distinct CDR3 sequences, 11% seen once; the top ten hold roughly 9.6%. This clonotype was seen at least ten times. Germline V lookup: CDR1 MGHDK, CDR2 SYGVNS. Trimming removed 3 bases at V and 2 bases at J, with 7 bases between. This CDR3 contains 13 residues. In addition, the sample was reused for a study of T cells expressing NK-cell markers. This second study says: With UMIs, 5'RACE template switching was used to make TCR beta cDNA. Sequencing of TCR beta repertoires drew on sorted CD3+CD56+NKG2C+, CD3+CD56+NKG2C- and CD3+CD56-NKG2C+ T cells. NKG2C+ dominant clonotypes from 5 or 6 donors made up roughly 1.0-8% of CD8+ T cells. The CD3+CD56-NKG2C+ fraction of a handful of donors was likewise dominated by these clonotypes. Whether the expanded NKG2C+ T cell clones recognized HCMV remained unclear.

This material consisted of PBMCs from blood, taken on the day of vaccination. This clonotype was sampled from a man between 45 and 60 years old who received an inactivated influenza vaccine. The V gene is TRBV25-1, the J gene TRBJ1-2; perhaps TRBD1 as D (6 bases). The CDR3 DNA is TGTGCCAGCAGTGACAGGGGCAACTATGGCTACACCTTC. This codes for CASSDRGNYGYTF.